This TCR beta chain was sequenced in a study of cytomegalovirus exposure and HLA in healthy donors. Overall study: Within an early data release were 85 million or so unique TCRs drawn from HLA-typed donors. Study results and limitations: Among TCR beta chains, those listed as cytomegalovirus-associated numbered approximately 150. Links to common viral pathogens appeared, in a later analysis, for several of the most significant clusters. Trimming of TCR beta V- and J-genes showed a link, identified in a later analysis, to a missense DCLRE1C variant.

Vbeta (60) and Jbeta (13) primers were used in the PCR. Libraries were prepared by immunoSEQ multiplex PCR; TCRdb keeps only in-frame clonotypes and omits some of them. The repertoire consists of some 110,000 clones, with about 80% occurring once and the leading ten covering less than 2.5%. Remarks on this clone: The antigen is unknown.

Trimming took 5 bases from V and 2 from J; bases not matched to a gene: 14. The CDR3 covers 18 residues. Germline assignment: CDR1 SGHTA and CDR2 FQGNSA. The sequenced sample was PBMCs. This chain uses TRBV7-2 with TRBJ2-3, with 9 nucleotides matching TRBD2. This TCR was recovered from a man aged 25-40 years in good health and CMV-seronegative. Here the CDR3 reads CASSGGLAGLYNTDTQYF. CDR3 sequence (DNA): TGTGCCAGCAGCGGGGGGCTAGCGGGGCTTTATAACACAGATACGCAGTATTTT.